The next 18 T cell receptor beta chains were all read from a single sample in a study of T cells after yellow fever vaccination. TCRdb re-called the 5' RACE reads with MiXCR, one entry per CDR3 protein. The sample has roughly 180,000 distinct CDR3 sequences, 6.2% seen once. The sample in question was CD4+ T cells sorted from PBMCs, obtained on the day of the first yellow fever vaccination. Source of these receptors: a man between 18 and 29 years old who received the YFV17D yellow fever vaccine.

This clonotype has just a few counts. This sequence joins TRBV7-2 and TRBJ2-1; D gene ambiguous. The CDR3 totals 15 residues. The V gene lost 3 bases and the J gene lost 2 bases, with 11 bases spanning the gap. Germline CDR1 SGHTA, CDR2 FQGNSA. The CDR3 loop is CASSFRRETYNEQFF. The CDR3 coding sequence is TGTGCCAGCAGCTTCCGGAGAGAGACCTACAATGAGCAGTTCTTC.

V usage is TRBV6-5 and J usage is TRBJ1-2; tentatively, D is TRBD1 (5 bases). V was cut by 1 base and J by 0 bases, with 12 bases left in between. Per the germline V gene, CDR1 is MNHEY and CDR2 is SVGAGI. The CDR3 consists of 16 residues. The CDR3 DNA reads TGTGCCAGCAGTTACTGGGGCAGGGCCCCTAACTATGGCTACACCTTC. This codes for CASSYWGRAPNYGYTF.

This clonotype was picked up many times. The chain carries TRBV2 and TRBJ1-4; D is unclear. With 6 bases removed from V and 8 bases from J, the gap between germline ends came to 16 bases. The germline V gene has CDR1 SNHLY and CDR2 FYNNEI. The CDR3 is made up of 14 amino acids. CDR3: CASRDRFHGEKLFF. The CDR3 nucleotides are TGTGCCAGCAGAGACCGTTTTCACGGAGAAAAACTGTTTTTT.

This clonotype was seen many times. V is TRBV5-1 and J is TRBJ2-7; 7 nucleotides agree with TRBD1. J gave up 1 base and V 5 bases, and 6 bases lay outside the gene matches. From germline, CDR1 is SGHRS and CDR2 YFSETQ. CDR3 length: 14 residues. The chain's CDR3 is CASRDPGGSYEQYF. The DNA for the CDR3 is TGCGCCAGCAGAGATCCAGGGGGATCCTACGAGCAGTACTTC.

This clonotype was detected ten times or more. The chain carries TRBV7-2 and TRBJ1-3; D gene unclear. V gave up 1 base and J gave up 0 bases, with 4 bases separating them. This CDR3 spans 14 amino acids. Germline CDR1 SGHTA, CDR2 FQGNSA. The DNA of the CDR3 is TGTGCCAGCAGCTTAGGAGTCTCTGGAAACACCATATATTTT. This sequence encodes CASSLGVSGNTIYF.

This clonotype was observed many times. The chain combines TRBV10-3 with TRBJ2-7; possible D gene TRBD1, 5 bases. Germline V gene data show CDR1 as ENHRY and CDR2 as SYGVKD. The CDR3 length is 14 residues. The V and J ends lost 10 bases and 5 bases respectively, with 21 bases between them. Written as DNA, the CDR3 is TGTGCCACCGATCCAGGGAATTTAATGCACGAGCAGTACTTC. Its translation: CATDPGNLMHEQYF.

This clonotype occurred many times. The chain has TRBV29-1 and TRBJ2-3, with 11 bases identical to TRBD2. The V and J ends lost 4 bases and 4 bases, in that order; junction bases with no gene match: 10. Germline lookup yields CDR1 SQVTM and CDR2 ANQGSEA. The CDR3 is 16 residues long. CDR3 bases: TGCAGCGTTGCCACTAGCGGGGGCCCCTTGGCAGATACGCAGTATTTT. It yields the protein CSVATSGGPLADTQYF.

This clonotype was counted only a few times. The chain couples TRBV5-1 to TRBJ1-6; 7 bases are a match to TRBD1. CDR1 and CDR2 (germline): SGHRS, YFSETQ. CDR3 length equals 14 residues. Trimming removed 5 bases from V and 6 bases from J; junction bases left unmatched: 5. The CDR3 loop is CASRPRQGNSPLHF. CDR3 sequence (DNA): TGCGCCAGCAGACCGAGACAGGGTAATTCACCCCTCCACTTT.

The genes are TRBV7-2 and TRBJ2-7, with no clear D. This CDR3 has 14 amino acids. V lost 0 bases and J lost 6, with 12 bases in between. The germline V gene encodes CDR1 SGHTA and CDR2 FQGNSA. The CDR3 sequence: CASSLAPDFCEQYV. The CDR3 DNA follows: TGTGCCAGCAGCTTAGCGCCAGATTTCTGCGAGCAGTACGTC.

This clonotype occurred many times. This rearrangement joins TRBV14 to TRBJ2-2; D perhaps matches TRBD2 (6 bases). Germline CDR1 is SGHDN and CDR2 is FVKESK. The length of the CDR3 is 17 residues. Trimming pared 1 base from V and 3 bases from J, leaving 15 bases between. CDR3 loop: CASSQGALGGDTGELFF. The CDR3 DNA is TGTGCCAGCAGCCAAGGAGCCTTGGGAGGAGACACCGGGGAGCTGTTTTTT.

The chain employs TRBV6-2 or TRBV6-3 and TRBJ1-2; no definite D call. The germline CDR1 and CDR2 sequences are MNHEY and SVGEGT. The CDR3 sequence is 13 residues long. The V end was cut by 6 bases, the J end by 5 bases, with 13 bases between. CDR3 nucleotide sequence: TGTGCCAGCAGCCGCCCCCCTCGATATGGCTACACCTTC. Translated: CASSRPPRYGYTF.

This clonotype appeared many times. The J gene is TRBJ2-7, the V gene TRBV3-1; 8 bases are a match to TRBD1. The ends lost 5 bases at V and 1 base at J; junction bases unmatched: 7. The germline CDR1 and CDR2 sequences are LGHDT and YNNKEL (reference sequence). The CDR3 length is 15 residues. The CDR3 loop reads CASSWTGLFSYEQYV. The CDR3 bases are TGTGCCAGCAGCTGGACAGGGCTTTTTTCCTACGAGCAGTACGTC.

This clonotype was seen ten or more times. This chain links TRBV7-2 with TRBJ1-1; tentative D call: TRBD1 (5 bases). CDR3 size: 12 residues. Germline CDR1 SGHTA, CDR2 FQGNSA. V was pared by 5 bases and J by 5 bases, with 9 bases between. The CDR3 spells CASSHGATEAFF. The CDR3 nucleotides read TGTGCCAGCAGCCACGGGGCAACTGAAGCTTTCTTT.

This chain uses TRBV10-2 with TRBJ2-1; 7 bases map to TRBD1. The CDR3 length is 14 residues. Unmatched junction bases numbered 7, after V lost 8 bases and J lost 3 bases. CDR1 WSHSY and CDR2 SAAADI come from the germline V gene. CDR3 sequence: CASHQGVFYNEQFF. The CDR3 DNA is TGCGCCAGCCACCAGGGGGTATTCTACAATGAGCAGTTCTTC.

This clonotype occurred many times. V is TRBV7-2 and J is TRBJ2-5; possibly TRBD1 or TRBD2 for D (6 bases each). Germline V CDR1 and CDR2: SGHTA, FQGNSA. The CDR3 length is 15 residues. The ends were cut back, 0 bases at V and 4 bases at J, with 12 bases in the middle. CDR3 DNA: TGTGCCAGCAGCTTAGCGGGGGGCTGGCGAGAGACCCAGTACTTC. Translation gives CASSLAGGWRETQYF.

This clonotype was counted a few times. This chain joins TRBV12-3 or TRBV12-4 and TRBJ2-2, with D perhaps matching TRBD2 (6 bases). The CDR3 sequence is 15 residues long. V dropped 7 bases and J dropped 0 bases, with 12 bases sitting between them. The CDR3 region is CASNLGGTNTGELFF. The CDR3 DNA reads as TGTGCCAGCAACCTCGGGGGAACGAACACCGGGGAGCTGTTTTTT.

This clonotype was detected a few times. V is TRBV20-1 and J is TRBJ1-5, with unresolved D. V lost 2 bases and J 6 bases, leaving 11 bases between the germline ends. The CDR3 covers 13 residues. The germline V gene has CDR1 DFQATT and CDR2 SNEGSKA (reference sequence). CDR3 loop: CSARSFERQPQHF. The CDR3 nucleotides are TGCAGTGCTAGAAGTTTTGAACGTCAGCCCCAGCATTTT.

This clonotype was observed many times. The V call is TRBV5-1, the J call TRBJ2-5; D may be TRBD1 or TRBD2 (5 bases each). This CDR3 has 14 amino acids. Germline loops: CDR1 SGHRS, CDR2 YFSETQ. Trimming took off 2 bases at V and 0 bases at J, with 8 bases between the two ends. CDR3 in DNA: TGCGCCAGCAGCTTTGAGGGGCACCAAGAGACCCAGTACTTC. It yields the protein CASSFEGHQETQYF.